This section outlines one T cell receptor (beta chain) sequence together with its context. Its antigen is not identified. This sample stems from a study of CD8 T cells in ankylosing spondylitis. V lost 8 bases, J lost 8 bases, and 8 bases lay in between. The length of the CDR3 is 10 residues. Germline V gene sequence: CDR1 MNHEY, CDR2 SMNVEV (reference sequence). Via MiXCR, TCRdb re-called the 5' RACE reads, giving one row per CDR3 protein. The sample includes 200,000 or so distinct CDR3 sequences, roughly 20% seen only once; the top ten take around 4.7%. Study-wide results and caveats: CD8+ by phenotype, disease-linked clones were relatively rare in peripheral blood.

The sequence derives from a male donor aged 10 to 35 with ankylosing spondylitis or in good health (not recorded which). The V gene is TRBV27, the J gene TRBJ2-3, with no clear D. The sample consisted of blood, either unsorted or a sorted T cell fraction (not recorded which). CDR3 in DNA: TGTGCCAGCGGTGTGGCTACGCAGTATTTT. The encoded protein is CASGVATQYF.